The rows below give T cell receptor beta chains drawn from one sample of a study of T-cell memory formation after mild COVID-19. TCRdb ran MiXCR on the 5' RACE reads and lists one entry per CDR3 protein. The table records 400,000 to 500,000 distinct CDR3 sequences, around 20% of them present only once. Sequencing was performed on PBMCs or a T cell subset sorted from them (not recorded which). These receptors came from an adult woman who had mild COVID-19 (a few samples of this study predate the infection). Cell type and time point are not known. Each CDR3 is given with its conserved first and last residue. Each record gives: D gene, clone size, J gene, V gene, CDR3 DNA, CDR3 protein. The D gene is left open where the match is weak. Size is omitted from some rows. Given values are once, few, many or a class for expanded clones.

NA | few | TRBJ2-7 | TRBV29-1 | TGCAGCGTGCCGTCAGTAAGTGCCGGCTCCTACGAGCAGTACTTC | CSVPSVSAGSYEQYF
TRBD2 | NA | TRBJ2-3 | TRBV10-3 | TGTGCCATCAGTCCGGGACTAGCGGAGAAAACAGATACGCAGTATTTT | CAISPGLAEKTDTQYF
NA | NA | TRBJ1-5 | TRBV6-2/TRBV6-3 | TGTGCCAGCAGTTACTCGAATCGCTGGCAGTTTGAAACAGACTACAATCAGCCCCAGCATTTT | CASSYSNRWQFETDYNQPQHF
TRBD1 | NA | TRBJ2-3 | TRBV15 | TGTGCCACCAGCAGACCTCCGGGACAGATTTTTGCCAACACAGATACGCAGTATTTT | CATSRPPGQIFANTDTQYF
TRBD1 | NA | TRBJ1-2 | TRBV7-9 | TGTGCCAGCAGCGCCTCCGGGACAGCCTATGGCTACACCTTC | CASSASGTAYGYTF
NA | NA | TRBJ1-2 | TRBV6-5 | TGTGCCAGCAGTTCATTTGGTACAGCCTCCTTTGGCTACACCTTC | CASSSFGTASFGYTF
NA | few | TRBJ2-7 | TRBV21-1 | TGTGCCAGCAGCCCACGGTTACAGACCTACGAGCAGTACTTC | CASSPRLQTYEQYF
NA | many | TRBJ2-5 | TRBV20-1 | TGCAGTGCTCGAAAAGAGACCCAGTACTTC | CSARKETQYF
NA | many | TRBJ1-2 | TRBV11-3 | TGTGCCAGCAGCTTAGATCCAGTGGGTGGCTATGGCTACACCTTC | CASSLDPVGGYGYTF
TRBD1 | few | TRBJ2-7 | TRBV2 | TGTGCCAGCAGCCCGGACAGGGGGTTTTACGAGCAGTACTTC | CASSPDRGFYEQYF
NA | NA | TRBJ1-5 | TRBV5-5 | TGTGCCAGCAGCCGAGCGGGAGAACAGCCCCAGCATTTT | CASSRAGEQPQHF
NA | few | TRBJ2-7 | TRBV5-1 | TGCGCCAGCAGCATTCAGAGGGCAGGGGTCGAGCAGTACTTC | CASSIQRAGVEQYF
NA | few | TRBJ2-7 | TRBV4-2 | TGTGCCAGCAGCCAAGGGGGTGAGGGGGTCGAGCAGTACTTC | CASSQGGEGVEQYF
NA | few | TRBJ2-2 | TRBV7-2 | TGTGCCAGCGGCACACTGCTATCCAACACCGGGGAGCTGTTTTTT | CASGTLLSNTGELFF
TRBD2 | few | TRBJ2-5 | TRBV15 | TGTGCCACCAGCAGTACACCGGGACTAACCTCTGAGACCCAGTACTTC | CATSSTPGLTSETQYF
NA | NA | TRBJ1-2 | TRBV12-3/TRBV12-4 | TGTGCCAGCAGTTACCCGGGCCTCGCCTCTGGCTACACCTTC | CASSYPGLASGYTF
TRBD2 | NA | TRBJ2-1 | TRBV7-3 | TGTGCCAGCAGCTTCCGCCCGGGACTAGGGGGTAATGAGCAGTTCTTC | CASSFRPGLGGNEQFF
NA | NA | TRBJ2-1 | TRBV20-1 | TGCAGTGCTTTAGCCGGGACTTACAATGAGCAGTTCTTC | CSALAGTYNEQFF
TRBD1 | NA | TRBJ2-3 | TRBV4-3 | TGCGCCAGCAGCCCAGAGCCCGGGACAGGGGGTCGTGATACGCAGTATTTT | CASSPEPGTGGRDTQYF
NA | few | TRBJ2-1 | TRBV2 | TGTGCCAGCAGCCCCCGCGGGGAACCCTCCTACAATGAGCAGTTCTTC | CASSPRGEPSYNEQFF
NA | NA | TRBJ1-2 | TRBV7-9 | TGTGCCAGCAGCTTAGCGCTGGTGGGGGCTTCCGATGGCTACACCTTC | CASSLALVGASDGYTF
NA | few | TRBJ2-1 | TRBV6-5 | TGTGCCAGCAAACTGCGGGAAGGGGAGTTCTTC | CASKLREGEFF
TRBD2 | few | TRBJ2-5 | TRBV7-9 | TGTGCCAGCAGCTTAGAGTTAGCGGGCCATCACTACTTC | CASSLELAGHHYF
TRBD1 | NA | TRBJ2-2 | TRBV7-3 | TGTGCCAGCAGCCGCGCTGACAGGGTTAACACCGGGGAGCTGTTTTTT | CASSRADRVNTGELFF
NA | few | TRBJ2-3 | TRBV30 | TGTGCCTGGATTAGTTGGAGGGCAGATACGCAGTATTTT | CAWISWRADTQYF
TRBD1 | NA | TRBJ2-7 | TRBV7-8 | TGTGCCAGCAGTCGGGACAGGGGAGGCGAGCAGTACTTC | CASSRDRGGEQYF
TRBD1 | NA | TRBJ1-2 | TRBV12-3/TRBV12-4 | TGTGCCAGCAGTACGACAGGGAGAGGCTATGGCTACACCTTC | CASSTTGRGYGYTF